A selection of T cell receptor beta chains follows, all from one sample in a study of cytomegalovirus exposure and HLA in healthy donors. Assay: immunoSEQ multiplex PCR; the TCRdb copy retains only in-frame clones and omits some. The sample shows around 150,000 clones, 65% to 90% of them seen only once. Sequencing was done on a sample of PBMCs. These receptors all stem from a man aged 45-65 years in good health and CMV-seropositive. CDR3s include the opening cysteine and the closing phenylalanine or tryptophan. D genes are given only for firm matches. A clone size is listed for some rows: how often the clone was seen (once, few, many), or a class if it is expanded.

abundance: NA; j_gene: TRBJ1-5; v_gene: TRBV6-1; d_gene: NA; CDR3nt: TGTGCCAGCCAAGTCGGGGGACTCCATCAGCCCCAGCATTTT; CDR3aa: CASQVGGLHQPQHF
abundance: NA; j_gene: TRBJ1-2; v_gene: TRBV5-5; d_gene: NA; CDR3nt: TGTGCCAGCAGCTTGAATTCAGGGATTTTGGGCTATGGCTACACCTTC; CDR3aa: CASSLNSGILGYGYTF
abundance: NA; j_gene: TRBJ2-2; v_gene: TRBV7-3; d_gene: TRBD2; CDR3nt: TGTGCCAGCAGCTCTAAGACTAGCGGGAACACCGGGGAGCTGTTTTTT; CDR3aa: CASSSKTSGNTGELFF
abundance: NA; j_gene: TRBJ2-1; v_gene: TRBV5-4; d_gene: NA; CDR3nt: TGTGCCAGCAGCTTGTTCGATGAGCAGTTCTTC; CDR3aa: CASSLFDEQFF
abundance: few; j_gene: TRBJ1-1; v_gene: TRBV7-2; d_gene: NA; CDR3nt: TGTGCCAGCAGCTCTAGCGTGGGACTCCCCGGGTGGTACACTGAAGCTTTCTTT; CDR3aa: CASSSSVGLPGWYTEAFF
abundance: NA; j_gene: TRBJ1-4; v_gene: TRBV27; d_gene: TRBD1; CDR3nt: TGTGCCAGCAGTTTGACAGGGTATAATGAAAAACTGTTTTTT; CDR3aa: CASSLTGYNEKLFF
abundance: NA; j_gene: TRBJ2-2; v_gene: TRBV18; d_gene: NA; CDR3nt: TGTGCCAGCTCACCACCCAAGGGGGAAGGAAGCACCGGGGAGCTGTTTTTT; CDR3aa: CASSPPKGEGSTGELFF
abundance: NA; j_gene: TRBJ1-1; v_gene: TRBV7-9; d_gene: NA; CDR3nt: TGTGCCAGCAGCTTAAGTACTGGCACTGAAGCTTTCTTT; CDR3aa: CASSLSTGTEAFF
abundance: NA; j_gene: TRBJ1-1; v_gene: TRBV7-9; d_gene: NA; CDR3nt: TGTGCCAGCAGAAACACCTCAGGGCTAATTGCTTTCTTT; CDR3aa: CASRNTSGLIAFF
abundance: NA; j_gene: TRBJ1-4; v_gene: TRBV6-6; d_gene: NA; CDR3nt: TGTGCCAGCAGACACTTGGAGGGACTGTTTTTT; CDR3aa: CASRHLEGLFF
abundance: NA; j_gene: TRBJ1-3; v_gene: TRBV4-1; d_gene: TRBD1; CDR3nt: TGCGCCAGCAGCCAACATGGACAGGCATCTGGAAACACCATATATTTT; CDR3aa: CASSQHGQASGNTIYF
abundance: NA; j_gene: TRBJ2-5; v_gene: TRBV7-2; d_gene: TRBD1; CDR3nt: TGTGCCAGCAGCCAAAACAGGGGGCTCGAGACCCAGTACTTC; CDR3aa: CASSQNRGLETQYF
abundance: NA; j_gene: TRBJ1-2; v_gene: TRBV7-3; d_gene: TRBD1; CDR3nt: TGTGCCAGCAGCTTAACAGGGGGGACAGGGTACGGCTACACCTTC; CDR3aa: CASSLTGGTGYGYTF
abundance: NA; j_gene: TRBJ2-1; v_gene: TRBV6-4; d_gene: TRBD2; CDR3nt: TGTGCCAGCAGTGGAGACTGGACTAGCGGGTACAATGAGCAGTTCTTC; CDR3aa: CASSGDWTSGYNEQFF
abundance: NA; j_gene: TRBJ1-5; v_gene: TRBV19; d_gene: TRBD1; CDR3nt: TGTGCCAGTAGTATAATTGGACCCGCGACAGGGCTCAATCAGCCCCAGCATTTT; CDR3aa: CASSIIGPATGLNQPQHF
abundance: NA; j_gene: TRBJ2-2; v_gene: TRBV11-3; d_gene: NA; CDR3nt: TGTACCAGCAGCCGGAGCGGAGAGAACACCGGGGAGCTGTTTTTT; CDR3aa: CTSSRSGENTGELFF
abundance: NA; j_gene: TRBJ2-1; v_gene: TRBV9; d_gene: TRBD2; CDR3nt: TGTGCCAGCAGCGTAGCTACGGGTAGCGGGGGCGGGAATGAGCAGTTCTTC; CDR3aa: CASSVATGSGGGNEQFF
abundance: NA; j_gene: TRBJ1-5; v_gene: TRBV5-5; d_gene: TRBD1; CDR3nt: TGTGCCAGCAGCTTGTTTGGGACAGGGAGCAATCAGCCCCAGCATTTT; CDR3aa: CASSLFGTGSNQPQHF
abundance: NA; j_gene: TRBJ2-3; v_gene: TRBV7-9; d_gene: TRBD1; CDR3nt: TGTGCCAGCAGCTTAGACAGGGGGGTCGGTATCACAGATACGCAGTATTTT; CDR3aa: CASSLDRGVGITDTQYF
abundance: NA; j_gene: TRBJ1-5; v_gene: TRBV18; d_gene: TRBD1; CDR3nt: TGTGCCAGCTCACCCCTGGGACAGAGCAATCAGCCCCAGCATTTT; CDR3aa: CASSPLGQSNQPQHF
abundance: NA; j_gene: TRBJ1-1; v_gene: TRBV29-1; d_gene: NA; CDR3nt: TGCAGCGTTGTCAGCAGGTTCGACACTGAAGCTTTCTTT; CDR3aa: CSVVSRFDTEAFF
abundance: few; j_gene: TRBJ1-2; v_gene: TRBV28; d_gene: NA; CDR3nt: TGTGCCAGCAGTTTTCCCGTTAGAGACTATGGCTACACCTTC; CDR3aa: CASSFPVRDYGYTF
abundance: once; j_gene: TRBJ1-1; v_gene: TRBV7-3; d_gene: NA; CDR3nt: TGTGCCAGCAGGCCAGGGGAAGGCACTGAAGCTTTCTTT; CDR3aa: CASRPGEGTEAFF
abundance: NA; j_gene: TRBJ1-6; v_gene: TRBV5-8; d_gene: NA; CDR3nt: TGTGCCAGCAGCTTAAGGCTGACTAATAATTCACCCCTCCACTTT; CDR3aa: CASSLRLTNNSPLHF
abundance: NA; j_gene: TRBJ2-5; v_gene: TRBV7-2; d_gene: TRBD2; CDR3nt: TGTGCCAGCAGCCACCCACGGGGGGTGATACAAGAGACCCAGTACTTC; CDR3aa: CASSHPRGVIQETQYF
abundance: NA; j_gene: TRBJ2-7; v_gene: TRBV6-1; d_gene: NA; CDR3nt: TGTGCCAGCAGTGAAGTTGGGGCCCGGCAGTACTTC; CDR3aa: CASSEVGARQYF
abundance: NA; j_gene: TRBJ1-5; v_gene: TRBV6-5; d_gene: NA; CDR3nt: TGTGCCAGCAGTTTAACAGTTAATCAGCCCCAGCATTTT; CDR3aa: CASSLTVNQPQHF
abundance: NA; j_gene: TRBJ2-1; v_gene: TRBV5-4; d_gene: NA; CDR3nt: TGTGCCAGCAGCCAGGGGACGAACAATGAGCAGTTCTTC; CDR3aa: CASSQGTNNEQFF
abundance: NA; j_gene: TRBJ1-6; v_gene: TRBV19; d_gene: TRBD1; CDR3nt: TGTGCCAGTAGTAAGGACAGGGGGTGGAATTCACCCCTCCACTTT; CDR3aa: CASSKDRGWNSPLHF
abundance: NA; j_gene: TRBJ1-5; v_gene: TRBV21-1; d_gene: NA; CDR3nt: TGTGCCAGCAGCAAAGTGTACAGCCCTCGGGACAGGCCCGTGAAGGCTCTCAATCAGCCCCAGCATTTT; CDR3aa: CASSKVYSPRDRPVKALNQPQHF
abundance: NA; j_gene: TRBJ2-5; v_gene: TRBV7-8; d_gene: NA; CDR3nt: TGTGCCAGCAGGAGGCTTCAAGAGACCCAGTACTTC; CDR3aa: CASRRLQETQYF
abundance: NA; j_gene: TRBJ2-1; v_gene: TRBV2; d_gene: NA; CDR3nt: TGTGCCAGCAGTGGTACAGGGTCCTACAATGAGCAGTTCTTC; CDR3aa: CASSGTGSYNEQFF
abundance: NA; j_gene: TRBJ1-1; v_gene: TRBV5-1; d_gene: TRBD1; CDR3nt: TGCGCCAGCAGCTCGGGACAGGGTAGGGCTGTGAACACTGAAGCTTTCTTT; CDR3aa: CASSSGQGRAVNTEAFF
abundance: NA; j_gene: TRBJ2-2; v_gene: TRBV30; d_gene: NA; CDR3nt: TGTGCCTGGGAGACTTTGGTGAGCGGGGAGCTGTTTTTT; CDR3aa: CAWETLVSGELFF
abundance: NA; j_gene: TRBJ1-1; v_gene: TRBV5-1; d_gene: NA; CDR3nt: TGCGCCAGCAGCTTGGAATCCCGTTGGGGGGGCGAAGCTTTCTTT; CDR3aa: CASSLESRWGGEAFF
abundance: NA; j_gene: TRBJ1-4; v_gene: TRBV27; d_gene: TRBD1; CDR3nt: TGTGCCAGCAGTTTATCGTGGGACAGGGGTGGAGAAAAACTGTTTTTT; CDR3aa: CASSLSWDRGGEKLFF
abundance: NA; j_gene: TRBJ1-1; v_gene: TRBV6-5; d_gene: TRBD1; CDR3nt: TGTGCCAGCAGTCCCCGGACAGGGACGGCCACTGAAGCTTTCTTT; CDR3aa: CASSPRTGTATEAFF
abundance: NA; j_gene: TRBJ1-2; v_gene: TRBV27; d_gene: TRBD1; CDR3nt: TGTGCCAGCAGTTCGCTTCCGGGACAGGGGAAGGATGGCTACACCTTC; CDR3aa: CASSSLPGQGKDGYTF
abundance: NA; j_gene: TRBJ1-4; v_gene: TRBV19; d_gene: TRBD1; CDR3nt: TGTGCCAGTAGTAAACAGGGGGAAAAACTGTTTTTT; CDR3aa: CASSKQGEKLFF
abundance: NA; j_gene: TRBJ1-1; v_gene: TRBV2; d_gene: NA; CDR3nt: TGTGCCAGCAGTGGGACTGCGAACACTGAAGCTTTCTTT; CDR3aa: CASSGTANTEAFF
abundance: NA; j_gene: TRBJ2-3; v_gene: TRBV7-2; d_gene: NA; CDR3nt: TGTGCCAGCAGCCCCACCACACAGAATACGCAGTATTTT; CDR3aa: CASSPTTQNTQYF
abundance: NA; j_gene: TRBJ2-2; v_gene: TRBV7-9; d_gene: TRBD1; CDR3nt: TGTGCCAGCAGCACCGGGACAGAGTACACCGGGGAGCTGTTTTTT; CDR3aa: CASSTGTEYTGELFF
abundance: NA; j_gene: TRBJ2-1; v_gene: TRBV6-5; d_gene: TRBD1; CDR3nt: TGTGCCAGCAGTTACGGGACAGGGGTGGAGAATGAGCAGTTCTTC; CDR3aa: CASSYGTGVENEQFF
abundance: NA; j_gene: TRBJ1-1; v_gene: TRBV29-1; d_gene: NA; CDR3nt: TGCAGCGTTGACATAGCGAACACTGAAGCTTTCTTT; CDR3aa: CSVDIANTEAFF
abundance: once; j_gene: TRBJ2-1; v_gene: TRBV7-9; d_gene: NA; CDR3nt: TGTGCCAGCAGCTTAGACAGACACTCCTACAATGAGCAGTTCTTC; CDR3aa: CASSLDRHSYNEQFF
abundance: NA; j_gene: TRBJ2-5; v_gene: TRBV23-1; d_gene: NA; CDR3nt: TGCGCCAGCAGCCGAACTCACAGGGTGACGGAGACCCAGTACTTC; CDR3aa: CASSRTHRVTETQYF
abundance: NA; j_gene: TRBJ1-2; v_gene: TRBV19; d_gene: TRBD1; CDR3nt: TGTGCCAGTAGAGAGACAGGGGGGAACTATGGCTACACCTTC; CDR3aa: CASRETGGNYGYTF
abundance: NA; j_gene: TRBJ2-4; v_gene: TRBV7-9; d_gene: NA; CDR3nt: TGTGCCAGCAGCTTAGCGTCCCTGGGTGGGCCCAAAAACATTCAGTACTTC; CDR3aa: CASSLASLGGPKNIQYF
abundance: NA; j_gene: TRBJ1-1; v_gene: TRBV18; d_gene: NA; CDR3nt: TGTGCCAGCTCACCATCAAGCAGGGTGAACACTGAAGCTTTCTTT; CDR3aa: CASSPSSRVNTEAFF
abundance: NA; j_gene: TRBJ2-2; v_gene: TRBV11-3; d_gene: NA; CDR3nt: TGTGCCAGCACTACAAGGGGGATCGTGAACACCGGGGAGCTGTTTTTT; CDR3aa: CASTTRGIVNTGELFF
abundance: NA; j_gene: TRBJ1-2; v_gene: TRBV9; d_gene: NA; CDR3nt: TGTGCCAGCAGCGTAGCGTCAGGGGTTAGCTATGGCTACACCTTC; CDR3aa: CASSVASGVSYGYTF
abundance: NA; j_gene: TRBJ2-1; v_gene: TRBV9; d_gene: NA; CDR3nt: TGTGCCAGCAGCGTAGCAGGATTGACCTACAATGAGCAGTTCTTC; CDR3aa: CASSVAGLTYNEQFF